A selection of T cell receptor beta chains follows, all from one sample in a study of blood T cell repertoires in COVID-19. Generated by immunoSEQ multiplex PCR, the TCRdb table keeps only in-frame clones and is missing some. Among around 100,000 clones listed, around four fifths were seen once. The sequenced material came from peripheral blood. The receptors shown here come from a woman in her seventies with acute or convalescent COVID-19. CDR3s include the opening cysteine and the closing phenylalanine or tryptophan. A D gene is named only where the DNA matches it firmly. The size of a clone is reported for some rows only, either as once, few or many, or as a class for expanded clones.

d_call clone_size j_call v_call cdr3_aa cdr3_nt
TRBD1 many TRBJ2-1 TRBV6-5 CASSYSNRGPYNEQFF TGTGCCAGCAGTTACTCGAACAGGGGGCCCTACAATGAGCAGTTCTTC
NA NA TRBJ1-3 TRBV6-6 CASSYSGRDTIYF TGTGCCAGCAGTTATTCAGGGAGGGACACCATATATTTT
NA NA TRBJ2-7 TRBV5-6 CASSFGGRGSYEQYF TGTGCCAGCAGCTTCGGTGGGAGAGGGTCCTACGAGCAGTACTTC
TRBD2 NA TRBJ2-2 TRBV5-1 CASSPLGGTSGELFF TGCGCCAGCAGCCCCCTGGGGGGGACGTCCGGGGAGCTGTTTTTT
TRBD1 NA TRBJ2-5 TRBV6-6 CASRTQGQETQYF TGTGCCAGCAGAACACAGGGGCAAGAGACCCAGTACTTC
NA NA TRBJ1-5 TRBV28 CASSLGAEGQPQHF TGTGCCAGCAGTTTGGGAGCGGAAGGTCAGCCCCAGCATTTT
TRBD1 NA TRBJ1-1 TRBV11-2 CASSFGTDTEAFF TGTGCCAGCAGCTTCGGGACAGACACTGAAGCTTTCTTT
TRBD1 NA TRBJ2-2 TRBV7-2 CASSWDRGFTGELFF TGTGCCAGCAGCTGGGACAGGGGTTTCACCGGGGAGCTGTTTTTT
NA NA TRBJ2-2 TRBV5-8 CASSLSRGSNTGELFF TGTGCCAGCAGCTTGTCCAGGGGCTCGAACACCGGGGAGCTGTTTTTT
NA NA TRBJ1-1 TRBV5-1 CASSLAGVSNTEAFF TGCGCCAGCAGCTTGGCAGGGGTTTCGAACACTGAAGCTTTCTTT
TRBD1 NA TRBJ1-4 TRBV3-1/TRBV3-2 CASSPGGRGDEKLFF TGTGCCAGCAGCCCAGGGGGGAGAGGAGATGAAAAACTGTTTTTT
TRBD1 few TRBJ1-1 TRBV10-1 CASSSTGGITEAFF TGCGCCAGCAGTTCCACAGGGGGCATCACTGAAGCTTTCTTT
TRBD1 once TRBJ1-1 TRBV7-8 CASSAGTGTDTEAFF TGTGCCAGCAGTGCCGGGACAGGGACGGACACTGAAGCTTTCTTT
TRBD1 NA TRBJ2-1 TRBV7-8 CASSDRDNEQFF TGTGCCAGCAGCGACAGGGACAATGAGCAGTTCTTC